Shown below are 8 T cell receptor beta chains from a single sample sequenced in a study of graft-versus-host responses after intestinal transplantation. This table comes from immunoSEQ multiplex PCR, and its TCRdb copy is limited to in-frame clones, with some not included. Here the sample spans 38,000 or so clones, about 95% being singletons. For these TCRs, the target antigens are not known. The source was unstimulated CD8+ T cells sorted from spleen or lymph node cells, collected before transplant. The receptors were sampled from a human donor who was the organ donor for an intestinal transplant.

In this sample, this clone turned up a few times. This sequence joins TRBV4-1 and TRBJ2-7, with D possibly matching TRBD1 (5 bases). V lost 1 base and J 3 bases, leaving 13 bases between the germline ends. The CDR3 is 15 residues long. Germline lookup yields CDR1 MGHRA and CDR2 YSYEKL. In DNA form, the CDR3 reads TGCGCCAGCAGCCAAGCAGGGAATCTGGGCTACGAGCAGTACTTC. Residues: CASSQAGNLGYEQYF.

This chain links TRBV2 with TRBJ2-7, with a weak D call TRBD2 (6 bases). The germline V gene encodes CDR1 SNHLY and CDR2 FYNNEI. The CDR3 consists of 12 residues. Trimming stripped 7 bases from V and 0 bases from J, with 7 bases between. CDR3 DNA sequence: TGTGCCAGCAATAGCGGCTCCTACGAGCAGTACTTC. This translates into CASNSGSYEQYF.

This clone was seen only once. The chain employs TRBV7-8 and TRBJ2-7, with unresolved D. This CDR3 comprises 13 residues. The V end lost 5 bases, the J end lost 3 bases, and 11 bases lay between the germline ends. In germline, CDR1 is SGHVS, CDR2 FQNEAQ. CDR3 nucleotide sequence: TGTGCCAGCAGCGCTGCATGGTTCTACGAGCAGTACTTC. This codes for CASSAAWFYEQYF.

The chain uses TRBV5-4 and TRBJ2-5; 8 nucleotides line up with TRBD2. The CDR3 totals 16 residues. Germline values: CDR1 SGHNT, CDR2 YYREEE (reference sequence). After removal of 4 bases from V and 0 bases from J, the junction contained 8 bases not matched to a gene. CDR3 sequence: CASSGLAGNDQETQYF. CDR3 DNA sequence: TGTGCCAGCAGCGGTCTAGCGGGCAACGACCAAGAGACCCAGTACTTC.

The chain's CDR3 is CASTWDRALGVYNSPLHF. CDR3 nucleotides: TGTGCCAGCACTTGGGACAGGGCTCTAGGGGTTTATAATTCACCCCTCCACTTT. The chain joins TRBV7-2 to TRBJ1-6, with TRBD1 matching 9 bases. This CDR3 is 18 amino acids long. The V gene's germline CDR1 is SGHTA and CDR2 FQGNSA. The V and J ends lost 7 bases and 4 bases, in that order; junction bases with no gene match: 14.

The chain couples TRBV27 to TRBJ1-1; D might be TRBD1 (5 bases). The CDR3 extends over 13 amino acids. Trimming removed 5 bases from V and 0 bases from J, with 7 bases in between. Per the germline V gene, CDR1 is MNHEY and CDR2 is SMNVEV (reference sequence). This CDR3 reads CASSGQLNTEAFF. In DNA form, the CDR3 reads TGTGCCAGCAGTGGACAATTGAACACTGAAGCTTTCTTT.

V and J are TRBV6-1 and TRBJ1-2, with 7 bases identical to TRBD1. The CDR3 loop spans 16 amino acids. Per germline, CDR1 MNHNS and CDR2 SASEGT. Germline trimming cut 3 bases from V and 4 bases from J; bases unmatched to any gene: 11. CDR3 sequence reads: CASSDRPTGAPYGYTF. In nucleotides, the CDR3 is TGTGCCAGCAGTGATCGACCTACAGGGGCACCCTATGGCTACACCTTC.

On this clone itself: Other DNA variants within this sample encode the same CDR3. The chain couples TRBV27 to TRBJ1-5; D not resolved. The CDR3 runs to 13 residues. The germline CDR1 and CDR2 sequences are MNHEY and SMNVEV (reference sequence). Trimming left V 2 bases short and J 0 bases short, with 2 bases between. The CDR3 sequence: CASSLGSNQPQHF. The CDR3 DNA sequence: TGTGCCAGCAGTTTAGGTAGCAATCAGCCCCAGCATTTT.